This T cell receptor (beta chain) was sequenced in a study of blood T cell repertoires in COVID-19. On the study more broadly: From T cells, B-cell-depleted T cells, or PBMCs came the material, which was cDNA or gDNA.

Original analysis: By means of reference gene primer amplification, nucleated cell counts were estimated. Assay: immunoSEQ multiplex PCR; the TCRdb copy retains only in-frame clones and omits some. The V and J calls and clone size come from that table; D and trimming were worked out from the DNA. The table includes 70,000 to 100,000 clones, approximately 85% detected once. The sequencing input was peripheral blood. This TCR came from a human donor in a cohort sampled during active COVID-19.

CDR3 protein: CAISEHGLPSDYGYTF. CDR3 DNA: TGTGCCATCAGTGAACATGGTTTACCGTCTGACTATGGCTACACCTTC. The chain recombines TRBV10-3 with TRBJ1-2; D not certain. V dropped 3 bases and J dropped 3 bases, with 17 bases sitting between them. Germline values: CDR1 ENHRY, CDR2 SYGVKD. The CDR3 consists of 16 residues.